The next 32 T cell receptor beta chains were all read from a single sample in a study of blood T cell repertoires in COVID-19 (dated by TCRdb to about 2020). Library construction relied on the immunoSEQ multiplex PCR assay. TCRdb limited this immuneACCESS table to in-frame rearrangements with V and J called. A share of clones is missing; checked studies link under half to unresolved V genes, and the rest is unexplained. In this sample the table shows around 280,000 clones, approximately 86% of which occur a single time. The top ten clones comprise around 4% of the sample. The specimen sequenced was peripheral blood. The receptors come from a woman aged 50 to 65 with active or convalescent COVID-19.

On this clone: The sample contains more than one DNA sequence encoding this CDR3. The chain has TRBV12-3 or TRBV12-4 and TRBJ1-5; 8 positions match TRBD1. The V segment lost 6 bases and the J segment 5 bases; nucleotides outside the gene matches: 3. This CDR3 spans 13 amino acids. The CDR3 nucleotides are TGTGCCAGCAGGGGGACAGGAGATCAGCCCCAGCATTTT. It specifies CASRGTGDQPQHF.

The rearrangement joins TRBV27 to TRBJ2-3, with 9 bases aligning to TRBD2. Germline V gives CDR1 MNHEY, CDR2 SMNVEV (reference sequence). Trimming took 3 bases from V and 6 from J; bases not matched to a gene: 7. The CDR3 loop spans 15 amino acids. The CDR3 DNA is TGTGCCAGCAGTTTTGGGCGGGAGGGCCTCGATACGCAGTATTTT. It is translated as CASSFGREGLDTQYF.

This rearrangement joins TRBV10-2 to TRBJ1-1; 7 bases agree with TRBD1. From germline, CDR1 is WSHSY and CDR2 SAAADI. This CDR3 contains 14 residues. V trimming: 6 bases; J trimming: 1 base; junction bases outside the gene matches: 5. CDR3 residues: CASRAGGSNTEAFF. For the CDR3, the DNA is TGCGCCAGCAGGGCAGGGGGGTCGAACACTGAAGCTTTCTTT.

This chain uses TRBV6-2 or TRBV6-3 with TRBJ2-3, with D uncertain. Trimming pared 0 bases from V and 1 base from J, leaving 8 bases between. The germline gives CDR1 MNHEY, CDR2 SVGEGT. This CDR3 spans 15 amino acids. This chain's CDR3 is CASSYSRSGTDTQYF. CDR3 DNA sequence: TGTGCCAGCAGTTACTCGCGCAGCGGCACAGATACGCAGTATTTT.

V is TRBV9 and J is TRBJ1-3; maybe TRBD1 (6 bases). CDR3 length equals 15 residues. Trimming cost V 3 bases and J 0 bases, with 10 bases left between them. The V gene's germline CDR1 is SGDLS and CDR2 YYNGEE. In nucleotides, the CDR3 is TGTGCCAGCAGCGCGGGGACATTCTCTGGAAACACCATATATTTT. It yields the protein CASSAGTFSGNTIYF.

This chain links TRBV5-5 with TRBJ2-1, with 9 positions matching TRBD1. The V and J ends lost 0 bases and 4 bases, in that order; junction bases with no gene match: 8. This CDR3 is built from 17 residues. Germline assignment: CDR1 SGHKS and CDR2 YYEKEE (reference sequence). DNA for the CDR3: TGTGCCAGCAGCTTGGGCGCACCGGGACAGGGATACAATGAGCAGTTCTTC. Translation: CASSLGAPGQGYNEQFF. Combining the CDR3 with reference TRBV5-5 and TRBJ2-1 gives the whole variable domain DAGVTQSPTHLIKTRGQQVTLRCSPISGHKSVSWYQQVLGQGPQFIFQYYEKEERGRGNFPDRFSARQFPNYSSELNVNALLLGDSALYLCASSLGAPGQGYNEQFFGPGTRLTVL.

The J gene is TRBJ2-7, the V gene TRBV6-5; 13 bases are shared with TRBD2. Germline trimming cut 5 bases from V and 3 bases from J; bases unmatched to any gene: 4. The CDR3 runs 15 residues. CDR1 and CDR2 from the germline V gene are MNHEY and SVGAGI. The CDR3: CASSPGLAGIYEQYF. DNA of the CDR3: TGTGCCAGCAGTCCGGGACTAGCGGGGATCTACGAGCAGTACTTC.

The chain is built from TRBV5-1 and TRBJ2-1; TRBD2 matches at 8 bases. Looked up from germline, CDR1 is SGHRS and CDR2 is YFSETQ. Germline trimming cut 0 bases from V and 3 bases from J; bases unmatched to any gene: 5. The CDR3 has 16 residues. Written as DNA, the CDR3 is TGCGCCAGCAGCTTGGTTTCACTAGCGGACTACAATGAGCAGTTCTTC. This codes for CASSLVSLADYNEQFF.

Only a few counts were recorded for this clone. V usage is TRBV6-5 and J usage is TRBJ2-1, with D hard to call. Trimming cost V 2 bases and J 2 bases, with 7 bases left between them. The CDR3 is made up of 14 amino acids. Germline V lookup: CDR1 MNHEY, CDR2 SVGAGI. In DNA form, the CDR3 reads TGTGCCAGCAGTTACGAGGTACCCTACAATGAGCAGTTCTTC. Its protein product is CASSYEVPYNEQFF.

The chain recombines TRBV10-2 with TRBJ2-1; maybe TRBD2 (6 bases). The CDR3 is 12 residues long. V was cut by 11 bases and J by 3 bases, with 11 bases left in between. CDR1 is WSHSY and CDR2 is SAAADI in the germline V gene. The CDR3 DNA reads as TGCGCCTCAAGACTAGACTACAATGAGCAGTTCTTC. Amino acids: CASRLDYNEQFF.

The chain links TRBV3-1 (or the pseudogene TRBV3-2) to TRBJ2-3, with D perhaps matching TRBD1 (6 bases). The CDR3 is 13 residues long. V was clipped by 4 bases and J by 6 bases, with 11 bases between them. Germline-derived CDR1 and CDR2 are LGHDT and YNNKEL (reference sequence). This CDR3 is CASSPTGSDTQYF. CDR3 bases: TGTGCCAGCAGCCCGACAGGTTCCGATACGCAGTATTTT.

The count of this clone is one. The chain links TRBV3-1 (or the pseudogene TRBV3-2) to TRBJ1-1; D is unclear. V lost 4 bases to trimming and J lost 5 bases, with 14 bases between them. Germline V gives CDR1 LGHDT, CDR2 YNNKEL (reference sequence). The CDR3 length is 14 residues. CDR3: CASSPESGGTEAFF. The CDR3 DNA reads TGTGCCAGCAGCCCAGAATCGGGTGGGACTGAAGCTTTCTTT.

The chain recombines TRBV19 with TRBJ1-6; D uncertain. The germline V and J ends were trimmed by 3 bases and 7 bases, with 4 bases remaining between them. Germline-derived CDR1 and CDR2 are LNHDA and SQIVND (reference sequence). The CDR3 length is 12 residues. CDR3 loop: CASSIGNSPLHF. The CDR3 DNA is TGTGCCAGTAGTATTGGCAATTCACCCCTCCACTTT.

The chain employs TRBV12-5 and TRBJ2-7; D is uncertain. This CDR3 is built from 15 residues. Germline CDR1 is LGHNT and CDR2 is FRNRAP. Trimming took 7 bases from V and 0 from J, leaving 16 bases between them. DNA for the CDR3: TGTGCTAGTGCCCCCCCCTCTCTGAGCTCCTACGAGCAGTACTTC. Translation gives CASAPPSLSSYEQYF. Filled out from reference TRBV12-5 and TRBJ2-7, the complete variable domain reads DARVTQTPRHKVTEMGQEVTMRCQPILGHNTVFWYRQTMMQGLELLAYFRNRAPLDDSGMPKDRFSAEMPDATLATLKIQPSEPRDSAVYFCASAPPSLSSYEQYFGPGTRLTVT.

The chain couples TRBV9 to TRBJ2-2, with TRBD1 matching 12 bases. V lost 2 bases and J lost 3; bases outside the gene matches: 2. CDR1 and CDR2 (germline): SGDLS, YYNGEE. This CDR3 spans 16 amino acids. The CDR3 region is CASSVGTGGHTGELFF. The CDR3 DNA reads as TGTGCCAGCAGCGTCGGGACAGGGGGCCACACCGGGGAGCTGTTTTTT.

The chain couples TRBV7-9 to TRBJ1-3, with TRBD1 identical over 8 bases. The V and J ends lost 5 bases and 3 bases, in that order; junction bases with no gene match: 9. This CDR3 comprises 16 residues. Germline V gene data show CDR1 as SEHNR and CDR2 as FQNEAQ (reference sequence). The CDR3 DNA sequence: TGTGCCAGCAGCCTCCGGACAGGGAGTGGTGGAAACACCATATATTTT. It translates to CASSLRTGSGGNTIYF.

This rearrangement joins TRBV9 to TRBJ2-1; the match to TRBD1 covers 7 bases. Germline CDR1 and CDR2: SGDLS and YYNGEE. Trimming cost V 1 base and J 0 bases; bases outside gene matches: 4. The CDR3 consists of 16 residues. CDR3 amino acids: CASSVWGQSSYNEQFF. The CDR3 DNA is TGTGCCAGCAGCGTATGGGGACAGAGCTCCTACAATGAGCAGTTCTTC.

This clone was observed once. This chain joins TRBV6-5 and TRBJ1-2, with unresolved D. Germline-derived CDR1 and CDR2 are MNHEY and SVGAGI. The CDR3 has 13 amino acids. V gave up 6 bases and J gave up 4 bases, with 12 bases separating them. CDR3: CASSYRGIYGYTF. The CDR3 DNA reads TGTGCCAGCAGCTATCGAGGCATCTATGGCTACACCTTC.

CDR3 DNA sequence: TGTGCCAGCTCAGTCGACAGGGGTCAAGAGACCCAGTACTTC. Translated: CASSVDRGQETQYF. The genes are TRBV18 and TRBJ2-5; 8 bases match TRBD1. Trimming cost V 5 bases and J 2 bases; bases outside gene matches: 4. This CDR3 has 14 amino acids. Germline V gene data show CDR1 as KGHSH and CDR2 as LQKENI.

CDR3 coding DNA: TGTGCCAGTAGATCGGCTGGGGGGGGGAAGAACACTGAAGCTTTCTTT. Residues: CASRSAGGGKNTEAFF. The V call is TRBV19, the J call TRBJ1-1; a possible D gene is TRBD1 (5 bases). Germline CDR1 and CDR2: LNHDA and SQIVND (reference sequence). The germline V and J ends were trimmed by 6 bases and 1 base, with 18 bases remaining between them. CDR3 size: 16 residues.

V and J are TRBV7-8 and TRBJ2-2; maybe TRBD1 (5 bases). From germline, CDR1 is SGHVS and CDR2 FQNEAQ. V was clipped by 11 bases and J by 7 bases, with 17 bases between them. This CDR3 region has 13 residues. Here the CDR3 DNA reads TGTGCCTGTACCATCGATCAGGGCGGGGAGCTGTTTTTT. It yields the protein CACTIDQGGELFF.

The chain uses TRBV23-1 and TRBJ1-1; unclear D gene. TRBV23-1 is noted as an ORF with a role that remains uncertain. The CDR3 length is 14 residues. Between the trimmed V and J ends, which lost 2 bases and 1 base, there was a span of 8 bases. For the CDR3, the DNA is TGCGCCAGCAGTCAAGGGCAGCCGAACACTGAAGCTTTCTTT. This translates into CASSQGQPNTEAFF.

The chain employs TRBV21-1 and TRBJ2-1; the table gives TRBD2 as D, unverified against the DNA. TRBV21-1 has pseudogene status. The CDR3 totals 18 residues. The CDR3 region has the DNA TGTGCCAGCAGCTCTAGGGAGCGGAAGATCGGCCCCTACAATGAGCAGTTCTTC. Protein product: CASSSRERKIGPYNEQFF.

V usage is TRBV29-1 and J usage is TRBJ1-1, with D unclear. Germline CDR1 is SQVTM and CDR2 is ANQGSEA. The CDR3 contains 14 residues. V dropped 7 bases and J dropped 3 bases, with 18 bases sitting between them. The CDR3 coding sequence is TGCAGCGCCGCGATGCCACTCGGGGACACTGAAGCTTTCTTT. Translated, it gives CSAAMPLGDTEAFF.

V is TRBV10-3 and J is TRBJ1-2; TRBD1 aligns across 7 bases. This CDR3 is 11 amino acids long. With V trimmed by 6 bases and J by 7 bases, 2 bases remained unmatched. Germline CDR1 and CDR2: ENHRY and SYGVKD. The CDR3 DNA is TGTGCCATCAGCCAGGGGGGTGGCTACACCTTC. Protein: CAISQGGGYTF.

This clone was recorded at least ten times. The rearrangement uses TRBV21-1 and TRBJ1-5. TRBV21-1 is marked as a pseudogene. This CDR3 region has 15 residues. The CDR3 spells CASSCGLYRNQPQHF. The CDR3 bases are TGTGCCAGCAGTTGCGGGCTGTATCGCAATCAGCCCCAGCATTTT.

For the CDR3, the DNA is TGCGCCAGCAGTGATGCCGGGACAGTCGACCAAGAGACCCAGTACTTC. Translating it yields CASSDAGTVDQETQYF. V gene TRBV10-1 combines with J gene TRBJ2-5; 7 bases line up with TRBD1. The trim removed 3 bases at V and 0 bases at J, leaving 7 bases unmatched. CDR3 length: 16 residues. Germline CDR1 and CDR2: WNHNN and SYGVQD (reference sequence).

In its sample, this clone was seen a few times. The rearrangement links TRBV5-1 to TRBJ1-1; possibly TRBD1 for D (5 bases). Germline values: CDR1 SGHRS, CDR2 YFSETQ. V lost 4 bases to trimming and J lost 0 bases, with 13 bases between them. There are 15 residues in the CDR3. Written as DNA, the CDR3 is TGCGCCAGCAGCCCCGGTGGGGGGGTGAACACTGAAGCTTTCTTT. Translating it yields CASSPGGGVNTEAFF.

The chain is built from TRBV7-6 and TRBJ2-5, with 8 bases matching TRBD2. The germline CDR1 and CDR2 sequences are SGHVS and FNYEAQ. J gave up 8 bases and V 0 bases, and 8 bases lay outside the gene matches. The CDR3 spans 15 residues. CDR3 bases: TGTGCCAGCAGCTTAGCGCTAGCGGGTTTTGACACCCAGTACTTC. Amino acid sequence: CASSLALAGFDTQYF.

CDR3 DNA: TGTGCCAGCAGCTTGCGGGTTCCTGGAAACACTGAAGCTTTCTTT. Translating gives CASSLRVPGNTEAFF. The chain has TRBV5-8 and TRBJ1-1; D not certain. The V and J ends lost 1 base and 2 bases respectively, with 12 bases between them. The CDR3 totals 15 residues. Germline V gene sequence: CDR1 SGHTS, CDR2 YDEGEE.

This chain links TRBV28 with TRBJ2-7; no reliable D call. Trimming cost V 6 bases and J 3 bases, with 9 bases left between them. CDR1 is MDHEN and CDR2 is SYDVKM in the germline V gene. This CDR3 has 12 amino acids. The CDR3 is CASSQNYYEQYF. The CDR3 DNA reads TGTGCCAGCAGCCAAAACTACTACGAGCAGTACTTC.

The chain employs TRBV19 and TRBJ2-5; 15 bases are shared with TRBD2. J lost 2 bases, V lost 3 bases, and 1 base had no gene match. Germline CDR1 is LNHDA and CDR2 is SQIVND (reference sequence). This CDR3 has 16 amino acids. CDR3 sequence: CASSIGLAGGQETQYF. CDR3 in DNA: TGTGCCAGTAGTATTGGACTAGCGGGAGGGCAAGAGACCCAGTACTTC.